These 10 T cell receptor beta chains share one sample of origin, sequenced in a study of shared clonotypes between healthy human individuals. Data came from immunoSEQ multiplex PCR; TCRdb stores just in-frame clones and leaves some out. This sample has about 680,000 clones, with about 80% found just once. The sample comprised memory CD4+ T cells sorted from blood. Subset: CD45RA-negative fraction. The receptors were gathered from a woman in her twenties or thirties in good health.

The chain uses TRBV5-1 and TRBJ2-2; the match to TRBD2 covers 14 bases. The CDR3 sequence is 15 residues long. In germline, CDR1 is SGHRS, CDR2 YFSETQ. V lost 4 bases to trimming and J lost 4 bases; unmatched junction nucleotides: 0. The CDR3 sequence: CASSGTSGSTGELFF. As DNA, the CDR3 is TGCGCCAGCAGCGGGACTAGCGGGAGCACCGGGGAGCTGTTTTTT. The complete variable domain, with remaining parts taken from reference TRBV5-1 and TRBJ2-2, reads KAGVTQTPRYLIKTRGQQVTLSCSPISGHRSVSWYQQTPGQGLQFLFEYFSETQRNKGNFPGRFSGRQFSNSRSEMNVSTLELGDSALYLCASSGTSGSTGELFFGEGSRLTVL.

This clone was seen a few times. Other DNA variants within this sample encode the same CDR3. The chain joins TRBV6-1 to TRBJ1-1; 8 nucleotides agree with TRBD1. The CDR3 length is 14 residues. Germline values: CDR1 MNHNS, CDR2 SASEGT. Losses at the gene ends were 5 bases for V and 5 bases for J; bases not matched to a gene: 7. CDR3 residues: CASSPGQGWTEAFF. The CDR3, as DNA: TGTGCCAGCAGTCCCGGACAGGGTTGGACTGAAGCTTTCTTT.

About this clone: This specimen includes other DNA sequences encoding the same CDR3. The CDR3 spells CSAEGGETQYF. The CDR3 DNA follows: TGCAGTGCTGAGGGCGGGGAGACCCAGTACTTC. The rearrangement links TRBV20-1 to TRBJ2-5, with D maybe TRBD2 (5 bases). The germline CDR1 and CDR2 sequences are DFQATT and SNEGSKA (reference sequence). V dropped 5 bases and J dropped 5 bases, with 9 bases sitting between them. The CDR3 is made up of 11 amino acids.

The count of this clone is one. V gene TRBV7-6 combines with J gene TRBJ2-1; 9 positions match TRBD2. With 2 bases clipped from V and 7 bases from J, the junction kept 6 bases outside the gene matches. Per the germline V gene, CDR1 is SGHVS and CDR2 is FNYEAQ. The CDR3 runs 15 residues. This CDR3 is CASSLFSGSLNEQFF. CDR3 bases: TGTGCCAGCAGCTTATTTAGCGGGAGTTTGAATGAGCAGTTCTTC.

This rearrangement joins TRBV5-1 to TRBJ2-1; the D is unclear. CDR3 size: 12 residues. Germline-derived CDR1 and CDR2 are SGHRS and YFSETQ. The ends were cut back, 1 base at V and 9 bases at J, with 8 bases in the middle. CDR3 sequence: CASSLLFREQFF. CDR3 nucleotide sequence: TGCGCCAGCAGCTTGTTGTTTCGTGAGCAGTTCTTC.

Details on this clone: The sample holds other DNA sequences that translate to the same CDR3. The genes are TRBV5-1 and TRBJ2-3, with D hard to call. This CDR3 is 15 amino acids long. CDR1 SGHRS and CDR2 YFSETQ come from the germline V gene. The ends were cut back, 0 bases at V and 1 base at J, with 9 bases in the middle. The CDR3 nucleotides read TGCGCCAGCAGCTTGGCCACCGTGGGCACAGATACGCAGTATTTT. Encoded protein: CASSLATVGTDTQYF.

The V call is TRBV7-8, the J call TRBJ2-3; 10 bases map to TRBD2. The CDR3 is made up of 19 amino acids. The V segment lost 1 base and the J segment 0 bases; nucleotides outside the gene matches: 10. Germline V lookup: CDR1 SGHVS, CDR2 FQNEAQ. The DNA of the CDR3 is TGTGCCAGCAGCTTAGAATACGGAAAGCGGGAGGGGAGCACAGATACGCAGTATTTT. The encoded protein is CASSLEYGKREGSTDTQYF.

V and J are TRBV6-5 and TRBJ2-4, with D perhaps TRBD1 (6 bases). Germline V CDR1 and CDR2: MNHEY, SVGAGI. Between the trimmed V and J ends, which lost 2 bases and 3 bases, there was a span of 11 bases. The CDR3 has 15 residues. CDR3 coding DNA: TGTGCCAGCAGTTACCATGGACAGAGCAAAAACATTCAGTACTTC. Translation: CASSYHGQSKNIQYF.

The J gene is TRBJ2-3, the V gene TRBV13; tentatively, D is TRBD2 (5 bases). V lost 2 bases to trimming and J lost 5 bases, with 14 bases between them. The CDR3 runs to 15 residues. Germline lookup yields CDR1 PRHDT and CDR2 FYEKMQ (reference sequence). The CDR3 loop reads CASSLLRALGDTQYF. The CDR3 DNA is TGTGCCAGCAGCTTACTGCGGGCCCTCGGAGATACGCAGTATTTT.

In nucleotides, the CDR3 is TGTGCCAGCAGGACCAGAGAAACTAGCACAGATACGCAGTATTTT. Translated: CASRTRETSTDTQYF. The chain is built from TRBV2 and TRBJ2-3; D gene ambiguous. Germline lookup yields CDR1 SNHLY and CDR2 FYNNEI. CDR3 length: 15 residues. Trimming pared 6 bases from V and 0 bases from J, leaving 13 bases between. The whole variable domain, remainder taken from reference TRBV2 and TRBJ2-3, is EPEVTQTPSHQVTQMGQEVILRCVPISNHLYFYWYRQILGQKVEFLVSFYNNEISEKSEIFDDQFSVERPDGSNFTLKIRSTKLEDSAMYFCASRTRETSTDTQYFGPGTRLTVL.